The present entry profiles one T cell receptor (beta chain) with its context. The data are from a study of blood T cell repertoires in COVID-19. Study-wide background: The United States, Italy and Spain provided the acute and convalescent COVID-19 samples.

Either two negative PCRs, clearance, or symptom resolution qualified Cohort 3 donors as recovered. This CDR3 is built from 18 residues. In germline, CDR1 is LNHNV, CDR2 YYDKDF (reference sequence). Losses at the gene ends were 0 bases for V and 0 bases for J; bases not matched to a gene: 5. TCRdb's copy holds only in-frame clones and misses some; the assay was immunoSEQ multiplex PCR. This sample yields just over 350,000 clones, of which over 75% are seen a single time; around 3% belongs to the top ten. Sample: PBMCs or T cells enriched from blood (not recorded which). The V gene is TRBV15, the J gene TRBJ2-3, with 11 positions matching TRBD2. This clonotype was sampled from a woman aged 30 to 39 who had recovered from COVID-19. The DNA of the CDR3 is TGTGCCACCAGCAGAGACGCTAGCGGGGGGCCTAGCACAGATACGCAGTATTTT. Translating gives CATSRDASGGPSTDTQYF.